This passage covers 23 T cell receptor beta chains from one sample sequenced in a study of blood T cells in healthy people across ages. Alongside a J-beta primer mix, a sample-barcoded 5' primer served in a second PCR lasting roughly 7 to 11 cycles. TCRdb redid the calling of the 5' RACE reads with MiXCR, one entry per CDR3 protein. The data hold 650,000 to 800,000 distinct CDR3 sequences, with approximately 52% observed a single time. Sample: blood. The receptors were gathered from a woman over 75 in good health.

The chain employs TRBV28 and TRBJ2-2; D possibly corresponds to TRBD2 (5 bases). Trimming cost V 1 base and J 6 bases, with 12 bases left between them. The CDR3 length is 15 residues. The germline V gene encodes CDR1 MDHEN and CDR2 SYDVKM. The CDR3 protein is CASSLYPGSAGELFF. In DNA, the CDR3 is TGTGCCAGCAGTTTATACCCGGGGTCGGCCGGGGAGCTGTTTTTT. Full variable domain (missing parts from reference TRBV28 and TRBJ2-2): DVKVTQSSRYLVKRTGEKVFLECVQDMDHENMFWYRQDPGLGLRLIYFSYDVKMKEKGDIPEGYSVSREKKERFSLILESASTNQTSMYLCASSLYPGSAGELFFGEGSRLTVL.

This clonotype was counted only a few times. The rearrangement links TRBV5-1 to TRBJ2-2, with D tentatively TRBD1 (5 bases). V shed 1 base and J shed 8 bases, with 12 bases lying between them. CDR1 SGHRS and CDR2 YFSETQ come from the germline V gene. CDR3 length: 14 residues. The CDR3 here is CASSLLTVPGELFF. CDR3 nucleotides: TGCGCCAGCAGCTTGTTGACAGTCCCGGGGGAGCTGTTTTTT.

This clonotype came up many times. The chain employs TRBV20-1 and TRBJ2-3; no reliable D call. Per germline, CDR1 DFQATT and CDR2 SNEGSKA (reference sequence). The CDR3 runs to 10 residues. The ends were cut back, 5 bases at V and 7 bases at J, with 7 bases in the middle. The CDR3 loop is CSALKNTQYF. The CDR3 coding sequence is TGCAGTGCTCTAAAAAATACGCAGTATTTT.

This CDR3 is CASSWRLVSEAFF. CDR3 nucleotides: TGTGCCAGCAGTTGGAGATTAGTTTCTGAAGCTTTCTTT. The chain links TRBV12-3 or TRBV12-4 to TRBJ1-1; D remains ambiguous. Trimming pared 4 bases from V and 6 bases from J, leaving 12 bases between. This CDR3 has 13 amino acids.

This chain uses TRBV20-1 with TRBJ2-3, with 9 bases that match TRBD1. Unmatched junction bases numbered 4, after V lost 0 bases and J lost 3 bases. Germline V gene lookup returns CDR1 DFQATT and CDR2 SNEGSKA (reference sequence). The CDR3 is made up of 15 amino acids. The CDR3 sequence is CSARENRGQTDTQYF. The CDR3 region has the DNA TGCAGTGCTAGAGAGAACAGGGGGCAGACAGATACGCAGTATTTT.

The chain recombines TRBV18 with TRBJ1-2; D might be TRBD1 (6 bases). Germline lookup yields CDR1 KGHSH and CDR2 LQKENI. Trimming shortened V by 6 bases and J by 1 base, and 15 bases separated the two germline ends. The CDR3 extends over 15 amino acids. In DNA, the CDR3 is TGTGCCAGCTCGCCCAGGACAGAGGTTAACTATGGCTACACCTTC. It encodes CASSPRTEVNYGYTF.

This sequence joins TRBV25-1 and TRBJ1-1, with D perhaps matching TRBD1 (5 bases). The length of the CDR3 is 12 residues. CDR1 is MGHDK, CDR2 SYGVNS, per germline. V lost 10 bases and J lost 5, with 14 bases in between. The CDR3 DNA reads TGTGCCACCTCGGGCGGGGGAACTGAAGCTTTCTTT. Its translation is CATSGGGTEAFF.

The chain combines TRBV4-2 with TRBJ2-1, with TRBD2 as a possible D gene (6 bases). The J call may be mistaken, given a closer DNA end match to TRBJ2-7. From germline, CDR1 is LGHNA and CDR2 YNFKEQ. The CDR3 runs 14 residues. This chain's CDR3 is CASSQVPSEAEQYF. The CDR3 DNA reads TGTGCCAGCAGCCAAGTTCCTAGCGAGGCCGAGCAGTACTTC.

This clonotype has at least ten counts. This sequence joins TRBV28 and TRBJ2-3; 7 bases fit TRBD1. Germline CDR1 is MDHEN and CDR2 is SYDVKM. This CDR3 is built from 15 residues. Trimming removed 4 bases from V and 0 bases from J; junction bases left unmatched: 4. This chain's CDR3 is CASSSGTESTDTQYF. As DNA, the CDR3 is TGTGCCAGCAGTTCCGGGACAGAGAGCACAGATACGCAGTATTTT.

The table lists this clonotype with a few counts. The chain has TRBV27 and TRBJ2-5; 7 bases are shared with TRBD2. V trimming: 3 bases; J trimming: 11 bases; junction bases outside the gene matches: 12. Germline values: CDR1 MNHEY, CDR2 SMNVEV (reference sequence). The CDR3 has 14 residues. CDR3 residues: CASSLIGGNNEQYF. The CDR3, as DNA: TGTGCCAGCAGTTTGATCGGGGGGAACAATGAGCAGTACTTC.

CDR3 loop: CASSSGSNSGEQYF. CDR3 DNA sequence: TGCGCCAGCAGCTCTGGGTCTAACTCGGGCGAGCAGTACTTC. The genes are TRBV5-1 and TRBJ2-7; D remains unclear. Trimming stripped 3 bases from V and 6 bases from J, with 16 bases between. CDR1 and CDR2 from the germline V gene are SGHRS and YFSETQ. This CDR3 has 14 amino acids.

This CDR3 reads CASSPPQFPSYEQYF. Here the CDR3 DNA reads TGTGCCAGCAGCCCCCCCCAATTCCCCTCCTACGAGCAGTACTTC. The V gene is TRBV7-2, the J gene TRBJ2-7; no firm D call. This CDR3 is 15 amino acids long. V was pared by 5 bases and J by 0 bases, with 14 bases between. Germline V gives CDR1 SGHTA, CDR2 FQGNSA.

This clonotype has a count of ten or more. The chain is built from TRBV18 and TRBJ2-3; 7 nucleotides match TRBD1. V lost 2 bases and J lost 2; bases outside the gene matches: 4. The CDR3 is 15 residues long. Germline lookup yields CDR1 KGHSH and CDR2 LQKENI. The CDR3 sequence is CASSPFGTDTDTQYF. The CDR3 nucleotides read TGTGCCAGCTCACCATTCGGGACAGACACAGATACGCAGTATTTT.

This clonotype was observed a handful of times. V usage is TRBV7-9 and J usage is TRBJ1-1; TRBD1 agrees at 7 bases. The CDR3 length is 15 residues. Germline CDR1 SEHNR, CDR2 FQNEAQ (reference sequence). Trimming at V came to 1 base and at J to 1 base, leaving 3 bases not matched to a gene. The CDR3 loop is CASSLEGQRNTEAFF. The CDR3 DNA reads TGTGCCAGCAGCTTAGAGGGACAGCGGAACACTGAAGCTTTCTTT.

The sample holds one count of this clonotype. V gene TRBV19 combines with J gene TRBJ1-1; D possibly corresponds to TRBD1 (6 bases). Trimming shortened V by 5 bases and J by 10 bases, and 20 bases separated the two germline ends. Germline V gene sequence: CDR1 LNHDA, CDR2 SQIVND (reference sequence). CDR3 length: 14 amino acids. CDR3 DNA sequence: TGTGCCAGTAGTTCCCGACAGGCCGAAGTGGCAGCTTTCTTT. Its translation is CASSSRQAEVAAFF.

A note on this clonotype: This clone may be a read error of a much larger clone one base away. This rearrangement joins TRBV5-1 to TRBJ2-3; D is undetermined. The V end was cut by 4 bases, the J end by 0 bases, with 9 bases between. This CDR3 contains 14 residues. CDR1 is SGHRS and CDR2 is YFSETQ in the germline V gene. CDR3 DNA: TGCGCCAGCAGCGTTTTAGCTAGCACAGATACGCAGTATTTT. Translated, it gives CASSVLASTDTQYF.

This clonotype was picked up a small number of times. This chain links TRBV7-2 with TRBJ1-4; 7 bases map to TRBD1. With 5 bases clipped from V and 6 bases from J, the junction kept 6 bases outside the gene matches. This CDR3 has 14 amino acids. From germline, CDR1 is SGHTA and CDR2 FQGNSA. As DNA, the CDR3 is TGTGCCAGCAGCGTGAACAGGGGAGATGAAAAACTGTTTTTT. Protein product: CASSVNRGDEKLFF.

The chain is built from TRBV20-1 and TRBJ1-5; D is unresolved. The CDR3 is 13 residues long. Trimming stripped 6 bases from V and 3 bases from J, with 12 bases between. The germline V gene has CDR1 DFQATT and CDR2 SNEGSKA (reference sequence). The CDR3 sequence is CSAGRNHNQPQHF. The CDR3 DNA sequence: TGCAGTGCCGGAAGGAACCACAATCAGCCCCAGCATTTT.

V usage is TRBV9 and J usage is TRBJ1-5; the D is unclear. Trimming shortened V by 4 bases and J by 6 bases, and 14 bases separated the two germline ends. Germline-derived CDR1 and CDR2 are SGDLS and YYNGEE. The length of the CDR3 is 14 residues. The CDR3 nucleotides read TGTGCCAGCAGCCGGGGAAATTCGGGTCAGCCCCAGCATTTT. This gives the protein CASSRGNSGQPQHF.

The chain carries TRBV20-1 and TRBJ2-1; 14 positions agree with TRBD2. With V trimmed by 5 bases and J by 10 bases, 7 bases remained unmatched. The CDR3 covers 14 residues. Germline lookup yields CDR1 DFQATT and CDR2 SNEGSKA (reference sequence). The CDR3 protein is CSAPRTSGRIEQFF. As DNA, the CDR3 is TGCAGTGCTCCCCGGACTAGCGGGAGGATAGAGCAGTTCTTC.

This chain connects TRBV3-1 to TRBJ2-7; D is ambiguous. Trimming cost V 0 bases and J 2 bases, with 11 bases left between them. Germline V gene data show CDR1 as LGHDT and CDR2 as YNNKEL (reference sequence). This CDR3 has 15 amino acids. This chain's CDR3 is CASSQDAGWAYEQYF. CDR3 nucleotides: TGTGCCAGCAGCCAAGATGCCGGGTGGGCCTACGAGCAGTACTTC.

The sample holds one count of this clonotype. A junction boundary mismatches the germline segment, possibly from a read error. V gene TRBV4-3 combines with J gene TRBJ2-1; D is undetermined. The CDR3 length is 13 residues. The germline V gene encodes CDR1 LGHNA and CDR2 YSLEER. CDR3 sequence (DNA): TGCGTCAGCAGCCAAAAGCCCCAGAATGAGCAGTTCTTC. This codes for CVSSQKPQNEQFF.

Only one count was recorded for this clonotype. This may be a read error: a much more frequent sequence differs by one nucleotide. V gene TRBV20-1 combines with J gene TRBJ2-6; perhaps D is TRBD1 or TRBD2 (6 bases each). The CDR3 spans 16 residues. Germline V gene lookup returns CDR1 DFQATT and CDR2 SNEGSKA (reference sequence). CDR3 nucleotide sequence: TGCAGTGCTAGAGTGACAGGAGGGTCTGGGGCCAGCGTCCTGACTTTC. It is translated as CSARVTGGSGASVLTF.